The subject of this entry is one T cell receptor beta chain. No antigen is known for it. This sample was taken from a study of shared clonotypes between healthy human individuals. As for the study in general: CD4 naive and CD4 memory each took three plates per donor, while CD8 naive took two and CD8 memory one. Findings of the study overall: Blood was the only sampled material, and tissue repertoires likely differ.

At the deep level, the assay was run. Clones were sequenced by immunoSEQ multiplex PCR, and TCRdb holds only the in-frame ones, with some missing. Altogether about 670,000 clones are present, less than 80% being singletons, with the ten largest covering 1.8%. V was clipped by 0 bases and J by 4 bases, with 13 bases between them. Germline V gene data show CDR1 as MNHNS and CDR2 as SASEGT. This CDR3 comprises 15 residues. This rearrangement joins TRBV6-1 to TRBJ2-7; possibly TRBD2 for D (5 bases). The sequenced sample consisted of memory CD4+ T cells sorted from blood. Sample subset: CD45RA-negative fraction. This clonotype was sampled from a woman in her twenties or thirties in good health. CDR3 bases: TGTGCCAGCAGTGAAGCGCGGACTTCCTTATACGAGCAGTACTTC. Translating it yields CASSEARTSLYEQYF.